This T cell receptor beta chain originates from a study of blood T cells in healthy people across ages. Concerning this clonotype itself: The target antigen is unknown.

Those donating, healthy Caucasian individuals from Russia, were aged roughly 6 to 90. V lost 3 bases and J lost 4, with 12 bases in between. The germline V gene encodes CDR1 SNHLY and CDR2 FYNNEI. CDR3 size: 15 residues. The study, taken as a whole, reports: Higher diversity and more naive CD4+ cells were features of long-lived donors, compared to aged donors.

Through a sample-barcoded 5' primer and a J-beta primer mix, a second PCR was run for roughly 6 to 12 cycles. MiXCR was run by TCRdb on the 5' RACE reads, yielding one entry per CDR3 protein. The profile shows hundreds of thousands of distinct CDR3 sequences, less than 35% of them singletons. The TCR originated in an elderly woman in good health. This chain uses TRBV2 with TRBJ2-2; TRBD2 might be the D (7 bases). Sequenced: blood. The CDR3 sequence is CASSEGRGSTGELFF. The CDR3 DNA reads as TGTGCCAGCAGTGAGGGGAGGGGGTCCACCGGGGAGCTGTTTTTT. Based on the CDR3 plus reference TRBV2 and TRBJ2-2, the full variable domain is EPEVTQTPSHQVTQMGQEVILRCVPISNHLYFYWYRQILGQKVEFLVSFYNNEISEKSEIFDDQFSVERPDGSNFTLKIRSTKLEDSAMYFCASSEGRGSTGELFFGEGSRLTVL.